A single sample is the source of the 30 T cell receptor beta chains below, sequenced in a study of graft-versus-host responses after intestinal transplantation. No antigen has been assigned to these receptors. Only in-frame clones appear in the TCRdb table, and some are missing; sequencing was by immunoSEQ multiplex PCR. The sample consists of around 100,000 clones, 85% to 95% of them appearing once. The sample here was unstimulated CD8+ T cells sorted from spleen or lymph node cells, taken before transplant. Source of these receptors: a human donor who was the organ donor for an intestinal transplant.

The V call is TRBV28, the J call TRBJ2-1, with 11 bases lining up with TRBD2. V dropped 7 bases and J dropped 9; count of bases not matched to a gene: 11. The CDR3 length is 15 residues. Germline V CDR1 and CDR2: MDHEN, SYDVKM. The CDR3: CASNPSSGRTGEQFF. The CDR3 DNA reads TGTGCCAGCAACCCTTCTAGCGGGAGGACGGGTGAGCAGTTCTTC. Complete variable domain (other parts from reference TRBV28 and TRBJ2-1): DVKVTQSSRYLVKRTGEKVFLECVQDMDHENMFWYRQDPGLGLRLIYFSYDVKMKEKGDIPEGYSVSREKKERFSLILESASTNQTSMYLCASNPSSGRTGEQFFGPGTRLTVL.

The chain joins TRBV27 to TRBJ1-1, with 8 bases matching TRBD1. CDR1 is MNHEY and CDR2 is SMNVEV in the germline V gene (reference sequence). This CDR3 has 15 amino acids. V was pared by 6 bases and J by 5 bases, with 11 bases of the junction left unmatched. This CDR3 reads CASRLATGVSTEAFF. For the CDR3, the DNA is TGTGCCAGCAGGCTAGCGACAGGGGTATCGACTGAAGCTTTCTTT.

The chain carries TRBV19 and TRBJ2-7; D unclear. The CDR3 length is 14 residues. V dropped 3 bases and J dropped 5 bases, with 14 bases sitting between them. The germline gives CDR1 LNHDA, CDR2 SQIVND (reference sequence). The DNA of the CDR3 is TGTGCCAGTAGTATCGGGTACGCGGCGAACGAGCAGTACTTC. Its translation is CASSIGYAANEQYF.

The genes are TRBV7-9 and TRBJ2-1, with 13 bases that match TRBD2. The length of the CDR3 is 15 residues. Trimming cost V 4 bases and J 9 bases; bases outside gene matches: 6. The germline gives CDR1 SEHNR, CDR2 FQNEAQ (reference sequence). Written as DNA, the CDR3 is TGTGCCAGCAGCTGGACTAGCGGGAGTTTTGGTGAGCAGTTCTTC. This translates into CASSWTSGSFGEQFF. The variable domain in full, with the rest retrieved from reference TRBV7-9 and TRBJ2-1, is DTGVSQNPRHKITKRGQNVTFRCDPISEHNRLYWYRQTLGQGPEFLTYFQNEAQLEKSRLLSDRFSAERPKGSFSTLEIQRTEQGDSAMYLCASSWTSGSFGEQFFGPGTRLTVL.

The J gene is TRBJ2-7, the V gene TRBV27, with 10 bases lining up with TRBD1. There are 14 residues in the CDR3. After removal of 5 bases from V and 5 bases from J, the junction contained 6 bases not matched to a gene. From germline, CDR1 is MNHEY and CDR2 SMNVEV (reference sequence). The CDR3 DNA sequence: TGTGCCAGCAGTCTACCGGGACAGGGGAACGAGCAGTACTTC. Encoded protein: CASSLPGQGNEQYF.

In nucleotides, the CDR3 is TGTGCCAGCAGTTTTGGGAGGCAATACGAGCAGTACTTC. Amino acid sequence: CASSFGRQYEQYF. The chain joins TRBV27 to TRBJ2-7, with D possibly TRBD2 on 6 matching bases. The CDR3 consists of 13 residues. CDR1 and CDR2 from the germline V gene are MNHEY and SMNVEV (reference sequence). The V gene lost 3 bases and the J gene lost 4 bases, with 10 bases spanning the gap.

This chain joins TRBV27 and TRBJ2-7; tentatively, D is TRBD1 or TRBD2 (5 bases each). V was clipped by 7 bases and J by 5 bases, with 18 bases between them. Germline V gene sequence: CDR1 MNHEY, CDR2 SMNVEV (reference sequence). This CDR3 comprises 14 residues. The CDR3 region has the DNA TGTGCCAGCACCTTGACATGGGGGTCCCACGAGCAGTACTTC. Amino acids: CASTLTWGSHEQYF.

J is TRBJ2-1 and V is TRBV27, with D hard to call. V lost 5 bases to trimming and J lost 2 bases, with 7 bases between them. Germline V CDR1 and CDR2: MNHEY, SMNVEV (reference sequence). This CDR3 is 13 amino acids long. CDR3 in DNA: TGTGCCAGCAGTCCTAGGGCCTACAATGAGCAGTTCTTC. It specifies CASSPRAYNEQFF.

The chain has TRBV4-3 and TRBJ2-7, with TRBD2 identical over 12 bases. V lost 4 bases to trimming and J lost 0 bases; unmatched junction nucleotides: 13. Germline CDR1 LGHNA, CDR2 YSLEER. The length of the CDR3 is 19 residues. This chain's CDR3 is CASSPWVLAGGISSYEQYF. In DNA form, the CDR3 reads TGCGCCAGCAGCCCCTGGGTACTAGCGGGAGGTATAAGCTCCTACGAGCAGTACTTC.

This chain uses TRBV6-5 with TRBJ1-4; D might be TRBD1 (5 bases). The CDR3 runs 16 residues. V was trimmed by 0 bases and J by 2 bases, leaving 10 bases between them. Germline CDR1 reads MNHEY; CDR2 reads SVGAGI. The CDR3 DNA reads TGTGCCAGCAGTTACTCTCCGGGGGACACTAATGAAAAACTGTTTTTT. This sequence encodes CASSYSPGDTNEKLFF.

V and J are TRBV6-5 and TRBJ2-7; a weak D match, TRBD1 (5 bases). The CDR3 totals 15 residues. V was pared by 6 bases and J by 6 bases, with 21 bases between. Germline CDR1 and CDR2: MNHEY and SVGAGI. The CDR3 nucleotides read TGTGCCAGCAGGTCCTGGGCGGAGAAAGGGGCCGAGCAGTACTTC. Protein: CASRSWAEKGAEQYF.

J is TRBJ1-2 and V is TRBV21-1; the listed D gene, TRBD1, was not tested against the DNA. TRBV21-1 is listed as a pseudogene. The CDR3 runs 15 residues. CDR3 DNA: TGTGCCAGCAGCAAAGAGCGGACAGGGGGCTATGGCTACACCTTC. Protein: CASSKERTGGYGYTF.

This rearrangement joins TRBV14 to TRBJ2-3; D call uncertain. CDR1 and CDR2 from the germline V gene are SGHDN and FVKESK. The CDR3 runs to 15 residues. The V and J ends lost 0 bases and 4 bases respectively, with 11 bases between them. DNA of the CDR3: TGTGCCAGCAGCCAAGAGGTCGGCGGAGCAGATACGCAGTATTTT. This translates into CASSQEVGGADTQYF. Variable domain in full (rest from reference TRBV14 and TRBJ2-3): EAGVTQFPSHSVIEKGQTVTLRCDPISGHDNLYWYRRVMGKEIKFLLHFVKESKQDESGMPNNRFLAERTGGTYSTLKVQPAELEDSGVYFCASSQEVGGADTQYFGPGTRLTVL.

This chain connects TRBV6-4 to TRBJ2-7; maybe TRBD2 (5 bases). V was clipped by 6 bases and J by 6 bases, with 30 bases between them. Per germline, CDR1 MRHNA and CDR2 SNTAGT. The CDR3 is 18 amino acids. The CDR3 is CASRLPGYRIPRRLEQYF. Written as DNA, the CDR3 is TGTGCCAGCAGACTACCGGGATATCGAATTCCCCGACGACTCGAGCAGTACTTC.

With respect to this clone: The sample contains more than one DNA sequence encoding this CDR3. V usage is TRBV7-9 and J usage is TRBJ2-7; D remains ambiguous. From germline, CDR1 is SEHNR and CDR2 FQNEAQ (reference sequence). Deletions cut 1 base from V and 1 base from J, with 2 bases between. The CDR3 consists of 12 residues. The CDR3 region has the DNA TGTGCCAGCAGCTTAGGATCCTACGAGCAGTACTTC. Amino acid sequence: CASSLGSYEQYF.

The chain is built from TRBV27 and TRBJ2-7, with no clear D. V gave up 6 bases and J gave up 2 bases, with 11 bases separating them. The CDR3 is made up of 13 amino acids. Germline CDR1 is MNHEY and CDR2 is SMNVEV (reference sequence). The CDR3 protein is CASSRSTAYEQYF. The CDR3 nucleotides read TGTGCCAGCAGCCGGTCTACAGCCTACGAGCAGTACTTC.

V gene TRBV10-1 combines with J gene TRBJ2-3, with 12 bases identical to TRBD2. The CDR3 has 15 amino acids. V lost 5 bases, J lost 5 bases, and 5 bases stayed unmatched. CDR1 and CDR2 from the germline V gene are WNHNN and SYGVQD (reference sequence). This CDR3 is CASSRLAGDLDTQYF. CDR3 sequence (DNA): TGCGCCAGCAGTAGACTAGCGGGAGATCTAGATACGCAGTATTTT.

The chain uses TRBV4-1 and TRBJ1-1; no reliable D call. The CDR3 totals 15 residues. Germline assignment: CDR1 MGHRA and CDR2 YSYEKL. Trimming took 1 base from V and 4 from J, leaving 13 bases between them. CDR3 protein: CASSQAGGYGTEAFF. CDR3 in DNA: TGCGCCAGCAGCCAAGCCGGAGGGTATGGCACTGAAGCTTTCTTT.

V and J are TRBV29-1 and TRBJ2-3; D remains unclear. Germline V gene data show CDR1 as SQVTM and CDR2 as ANQGSEA. The CDR3 is 12 amino acids. Trimming cost V 4 bases and J 4 bases, with 9 bases left between them. This CDR3 is CSVVGYSDTQYF. In DNA, the CDR3 is TGCAGCGTTGTGGGGTATTCAGATACGCAGTATTTT.

V and J are TRBV19 and TRBJ2-1; D is ambiguous. The CDR3 is 14 residues long. From germline, CDR1 is LNHDA and CDR2 SQIVND (reference sequence). Deletions cut 5 bases from V and 4 bases from J, with 12 bases between. CDR3 protein: CASSPVDLYNEQFF. The CDR3 DNA reads as TGTGCCAGTAGTCCGGTCGACCTATACAATGAGCAGTTCTTC. Supplemented by reference TRBV19 and TRBJ2-1, the full variable domain reads DGGITQSPKYLFRKEGQNVTLSCEQNLNHDAMYWYRQDPGQGLRLIYYSQIVNDFQKGDIAEGYSVSREKKESFPLTVTSAQKNPTAFYLCASSPVDLYNEQFFGPGTRLTVL.

The table lists this clone with a count of one. The V and J genes are TRBV5-4 and TRBJ2-5, with 7 bases lining up with TRBD2. V lost 2 bases, J lost 3 bases, and 4 bases stayed unmatched. Germline V lookup: CDR1 SGHNT, CDR2 YYREEE (reference sequence). The CDR3 has 14 amino acids. CDR3 DNA: TGTGCCAGCAGCTTTGGCGGGGGAGAAGAGACCCAGTACTTC. Translation: CASSFGGGEETQYF. Using reference TRBV5-4 and TRBJ2-5 for the parts outside the CDR3, the full variable domain is ETGVTQSPTHLIKTRGQQVTLRCSSQSGHNTVSWYQQALGQGPQFIFQYYREEENGRGNFPPRFSGLQFPNYSSELNVNALELDDSALYLCASSFGGGEETQYFGPGTRLLVL.

The chain combines TRBV4-1 with TRBJ2-7; D possibly corresponds to TRBD1 (5 bases). V was pared by 1 base and J by 2 bases, with 9 bases between. Germline-derived CDR1 and CDR2 are MGHRA and YSYEKL. CDR3 length: 14 residues. CDR3 sequence (DNA): TGCGCCAGCAGCCAAGGCACAGGAACCTACGAGCAGTACTTC. It codes for CASSQGTGTYEQYF.

The chain employs TRBV7-9 and TRBJ1-6, with D hard to call. Germline CDR1 reads SEHNR; CDR2 reads FQNEAQ (reference sequence). The CDR3 spans 16 residues. V lost 4 bases and J lost 7, with 17 bases in between. For the CDR3, the DNA is TGTGCCAGCAGCTCCTCCATTGGGAGTGAGAATTCACCCCTCCACTTT. Translated: CASSSSIGSENSPLHF.

The chain is built from TRBV5-1 and TRBJ2-5, with TRBD1 matching over 9 bases. Looked up from germline, CDR1 is SGHRS and CDR2 is YFSETQ. CDR3 length: 17 amino acids. Losses at the gene ends were 3 bases for V and 4 bases for J; bases not matched to a gene: 13. In DNA, the CDR3 is TGCGCCAGCAGCTACAGAGGCCGGGACAGGGACCCAGAGACCCAGTACTTC. Its protein product is CASSYRGRDRDPETQYF.

This clone has a single count. The chain has TRBV7-6 and TRBJ2-7; 12 positions agree with TRBD2. V was pared by 3 bases and J by 2 bases, with 5 bases of the junction left unmatched. CDR1 SGHVS and CDR2 FNYEAQ come from the germline V gene. CDR3 length: 16 residues. In DNA, the CDR3 is TGTGCCAGCAGCTTCCCCGGACTAGCGGGGACCTACGAGCAGTACTTC. Translation gives CASSFPGLAGTYEQYF.

The CDR3 DNA is TGTGCCAGCAGAGACAGGGCGGTCGAGCAGTACTTC. It specifies CASRDRAVEQYF. The V and J genes are TRBV5-4 and TRBJ2-7; TRBD1 aligns across 7 bases. The CDR3 spans 12 residues. CDR1 is SGHNT, CDR2 YYREEE, per germline (reference sequence). J gave up 6 bases and V 5 bases, and 5 bases lay outside the gene matches. Full variable domain (missing parts from reference TRBV5-4 and TRBJ2-7): ETGVTQSPTHLIKTRGQQVTLRCSSQSGHNTVSWYQQALGQGPQFIFQYYREEENGRGNFPPRFSGLQFPNYSSELNVNALELDDSALYLCASRDRAVEQYFGPGTRLTVT.

The chain couples TRBV4-1 to TRBJ1-4, with D hard to call. The CDR3 spans 13 residues. Germline CDR1 and CDR2: MGHRA and YSYEKL. Between the trimmed V and J ends, which lost 0 bases and 6 bases, there was a span of 5 bases. The CDR3 nucleotides read TGCGCCAGCAGCCAAGATCAGTATGAAAAACTGTTTTTT. Its translation is CASSQDQYEKLFF.

V gene TRBV30 combines with J gene TRBJ2-7; 7 bases fit TRBD1. The CDR3 consists of 15 residues. Trimming removed 4 bases from V and 3 bases from J; junction bases left unmatched: 12. Germline V gives CDR1 GTSNPN, CDR2 SVGIG (reference sequence). The CDR3, as DNA: TGTGCCTGGAATAAGGCCACCGGGACAGTCTACGAGCAGTACTTC. Encoded protein: CAWNKATGTVYEQYF.

This chain connects TRBV7-9 to TRBJ2-1; 10 bases are a match to TRBD1. V was pared by 5 bases and J by 7 bases, with 11 bases of the junction left unmatched. Germline lookup yields CDR1 SEHNR and CDR2 FQNEAQ (reference sequence). The CDR3 runs to 16 residues. CDR3 in DNA: TGTGCCAGCAGCCATACCGGGACAGGGGTAGGTAATGAGCAGTTCTTC. Its translation: CASSHTGTGVGNEQFF.

The rearrangement links TRBV9 to TRBJ2-1; 7 nucleotides agree with TRBD2. V gave up 0 bases and J gave up 10 bases; unmatched junction bases: 16. This CDR3 has 17 residues. Germline V gene data show CDR1 as SGDLS and CDR2 as YYNGEE. Here the CDR3 reads CASSVGALAAPTREQFF. The CDR3 DNA reads TGTGCCAGCAGCGTAGGAGCGCTAGCGGCCCCCACGCGGGAGCAGTTCTTC.